This T cell receptor beta chain was recorded in a study of blood T cell repertoires in COVID-19 (dated by TCRdb to the early 2020s). About the investigation overall: Collaborator samples came from the United States, Italy and Spain and covered acute and convalescent phases of COVID-19. Samples were obtained from the ongoing ImmuneRACE study (first 160 participants) and from 1,000 to 1,500 subjects provided by 6 global collaborators. A de-identified subject ID, COVID-19 status, age in years and sex were almost always included in the sample metadata. Deeply sampled blood TCRbeta repertoires from subjects exposed to, actively infected with, or recovered from COVID-19 were included in the dataset. The prospective study material was composed of cDNA or gDNA derived from T cells, B-cell-depleted T cells, or PBMCs. Where available, HLA class I and class II types were taken from metadata supplied by the sample provider and were not determined by assay-based typing. A freely available public database, intended as a resource for researchers studying the immune response to SARS-CoV-2, is where the repertoires were released. General conclusions and limits of the study: Clinical and demographic metadata were provided uncurated, with the amount varying by source and participant.

In Seattle, one collaborating source enrolled patients while the infection was active and tracked those patients longitudinally over the course of disease. Collaborating institutions collected whole blood in K2EDTA tubes following their own protocols. For TCRbeta analysis, collaborators shipped samples in one of three forms: frozen whole blood, isolated PBMCs, or DNA extracted from either of those sample types. A note on this clone: Its binding antigen is unknown. Base-call qualities are not available, and no considerably larger clone is one nucleotide away.

CDR1 and CDR2 are read off the germline V gene (reference sequence) as SEHNR and FQNEAQ. Inclusive of the bounding cysteine and phenylalanine, the CDR3 is 12 residues long. Kept here is only the CDR3 DNA, which spans 36 bases and is read in frame from base 1. The trim is 3 bases for V and 7 bases for J, with a gap of 10 bases between the germline ends. The immunoSEQ Assay, a bias-controlled multiplex PCR, was used to amplify TCRbeta CDR3 regions from genomic DNA. The paper's processing steps were these. Nucleated cell counts per sample were estimated from amplification of reference gene primers within the assay. To quantify the absolute abundance of each unique TCRbeta CDR3 rearrangement, sequence reads were collapsed and filtered. For each sample, productive Simpson clonality was calculated as the square root of Simpson's diversity index across productive rearrangements. TCRdb mirrors the immuneACCESS table, restricted to in-frame sequences. Some clones are absent from its copies; in checked studies, under half trace to an unresolved V gene, and the reason for the others is unknown. V and J calls and clone size come straight from that table; D and trimming were deduced from the DNA. Counted in this sample were about 96,000 clones; roughly 90% of them appeared once. The ten biggest clones cover 4% to 4.5% of the sample.

This TCR came from a human donor with COVID-19, enrolled during active disease. The donor label of this sample is uncertain. The V gene is TRBV7-9 and the J gene is TRBJ2-7; the D gene cannot be named for sure. Sequenced: peripheral blood. The CDR3 amino acid sequence is: CASSFPSAEQYF. The nucleotide sequence is given as TGTGCCAGCAGCTTCCCTAGTGCGGAGCAGTACTTC. The full variable domain, with segments outside the CDR3 supplied by the reference TRBV7-9 and TRBJ2-7 proteins, appears as DTGVSQNPRHKITKRGQNVTFRCDPISEHNRLYWYRQTLGQGPEFLTYFQNEAQLEKSRLLSDRFSAERPKGSFSTLEIQRTEQGDSAMYLCASSFPSAEQYFGPGTRLTVT.